This T cell receptor (beta chain) was found in a study of blood T cell repertoires in COVID-19. Donors in Cohort 3 counted as recovered after two negative PCRs, clearance, or symptom resolution. Germline trimming cut 3 bases from V and 5 bases from J; bases unmatched to any gene: 9. CDR1 SGHRS and CDR2 YFSETQ come from the germline V gene. CDR3 length: 15 amino acids. Under the authors' procedure: Reference gene primer amplification gave estimated nucleated cell counts. Data came from immunoSEQ multiplex PCR; TCRdb stores just in-frame clones and leaves some out. Clonal size and the V and J genes are those of that table, whereas D and trimming came from the DNA. Of 300,000 or so clones listed, approximately 84% are singletons.

This chain joins TRBV5-1 and TRBJ2-5; 8 nucleotides agree with TRBD1. The sequencing input was PBMCs or T cells enriched from blood (not recorded which). This clonotype was obtained from a woman aged 30 to 39 who had recovered from COVID-19. This CDR3 is CASSSETGEQETQYF. The CDR3 nucleotides read TGCGCCAGCAGCTCGGAGACAGGGGAGCAGGAGACCCAGTACTTC.